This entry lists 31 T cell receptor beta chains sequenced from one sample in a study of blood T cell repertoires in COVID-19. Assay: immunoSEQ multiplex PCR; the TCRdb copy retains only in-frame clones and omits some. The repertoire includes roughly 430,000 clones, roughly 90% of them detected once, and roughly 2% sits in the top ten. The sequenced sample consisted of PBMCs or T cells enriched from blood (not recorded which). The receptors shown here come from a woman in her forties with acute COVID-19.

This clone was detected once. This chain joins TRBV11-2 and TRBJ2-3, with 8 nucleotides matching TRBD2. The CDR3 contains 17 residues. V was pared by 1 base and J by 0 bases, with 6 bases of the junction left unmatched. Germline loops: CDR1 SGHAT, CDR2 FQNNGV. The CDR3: CASSLAGGKTSTDTQYF. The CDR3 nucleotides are TGTGCCAGCAGCTTAGCGGGGGGGAAAACTAGCACAGATACGCAGTATTTT.

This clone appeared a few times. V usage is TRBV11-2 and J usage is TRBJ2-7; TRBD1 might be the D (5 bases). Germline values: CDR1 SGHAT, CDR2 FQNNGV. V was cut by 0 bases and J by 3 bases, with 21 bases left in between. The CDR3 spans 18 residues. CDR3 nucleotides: TGTGCCAGCAGCTTAGATTCGCTAACAGGAAAAGGGTTCTACGAGCAGTACTTC. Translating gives CASSLDSLTGKGFYEQYF.

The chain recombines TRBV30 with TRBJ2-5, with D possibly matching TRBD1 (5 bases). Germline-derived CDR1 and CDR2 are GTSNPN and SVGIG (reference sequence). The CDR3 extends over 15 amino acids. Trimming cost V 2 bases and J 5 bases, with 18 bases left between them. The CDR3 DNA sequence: TGTGCCTGGAGTCCTGGGGCTCCCGGCGGCGAGACCCAGTACTTC. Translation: CAWSPGAPGGETQYF.

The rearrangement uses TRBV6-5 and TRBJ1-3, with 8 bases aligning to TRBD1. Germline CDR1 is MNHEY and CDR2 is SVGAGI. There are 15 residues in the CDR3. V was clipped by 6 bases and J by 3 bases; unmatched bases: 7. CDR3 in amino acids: CASRLQGGSGNTIYF. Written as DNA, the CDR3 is TGTGCCAGCAGACTACAGGGGGGTAGTGGAAACACCATATATTTT.

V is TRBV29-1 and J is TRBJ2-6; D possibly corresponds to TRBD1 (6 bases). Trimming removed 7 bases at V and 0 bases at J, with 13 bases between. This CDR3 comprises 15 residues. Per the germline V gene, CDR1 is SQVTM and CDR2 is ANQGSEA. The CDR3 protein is CSAGHRNSGANVLTF. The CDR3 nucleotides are TGCAGCGCGGGACACAGAAACTCTGGGGCCAACGTCCTGACTTTC.

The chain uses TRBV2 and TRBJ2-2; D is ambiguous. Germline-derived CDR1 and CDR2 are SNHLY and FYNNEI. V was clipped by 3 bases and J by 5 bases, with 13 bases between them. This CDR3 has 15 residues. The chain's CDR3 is CASSDKNSVTGELFF. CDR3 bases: TGTGCCAGCAGTGACAAGAACAGTGTTACCGGGGAGCTGTTTTTT.

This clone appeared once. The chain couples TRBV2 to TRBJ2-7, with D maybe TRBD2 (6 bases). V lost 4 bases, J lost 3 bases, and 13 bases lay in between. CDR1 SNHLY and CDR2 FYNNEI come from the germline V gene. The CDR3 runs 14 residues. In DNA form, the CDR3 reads TGTGCCAGCAGTGGGGGACTTACCTACTACGAGCAGTACTTC. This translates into CASSGGLTYYEQYF.

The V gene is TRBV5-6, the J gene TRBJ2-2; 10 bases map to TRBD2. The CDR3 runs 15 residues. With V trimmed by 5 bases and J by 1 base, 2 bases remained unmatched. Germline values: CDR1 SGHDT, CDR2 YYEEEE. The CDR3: CASSIAGGNTGELFF. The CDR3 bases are TGTGCCAGCAGTATAGCGGGGGGGAACACCGGGGAGCTGTTTTTT.

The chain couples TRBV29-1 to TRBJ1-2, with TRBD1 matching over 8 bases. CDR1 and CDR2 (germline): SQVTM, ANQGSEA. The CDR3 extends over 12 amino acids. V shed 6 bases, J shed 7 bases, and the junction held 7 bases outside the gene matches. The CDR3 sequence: CSVDRGSGGYTF. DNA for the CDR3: TGCAGCGTCGACAGGGGAAGCGGTGGCTACACCTTC. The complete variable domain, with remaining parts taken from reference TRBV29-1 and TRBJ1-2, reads SAVISQKPSRDICQRGTSLTIQCQVDSQVTMMFWYRQQPGQSLTLIATANQGSEATYESGFVIDKFPISRPNLTFSTLTVSNMSPEDSSIYLCSVDRGSGGYTFGSGTRLTVV.

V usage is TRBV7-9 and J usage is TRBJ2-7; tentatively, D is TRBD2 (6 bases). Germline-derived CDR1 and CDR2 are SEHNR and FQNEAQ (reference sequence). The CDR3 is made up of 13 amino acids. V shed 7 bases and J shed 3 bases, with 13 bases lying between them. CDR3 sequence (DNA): TGTGCCAGCACCTCGCGGGGTCTCTACGAGCAGTACTTC. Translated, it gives CASTSRGLYEQYF.

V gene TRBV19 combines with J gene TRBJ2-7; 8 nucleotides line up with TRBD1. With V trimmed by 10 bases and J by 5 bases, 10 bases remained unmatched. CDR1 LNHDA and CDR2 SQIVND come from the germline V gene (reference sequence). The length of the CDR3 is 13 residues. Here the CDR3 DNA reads TGTGCCAACCTGGACAGGGATACCCACGAGCAGTACTTC. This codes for CANLDRDTHEQYF. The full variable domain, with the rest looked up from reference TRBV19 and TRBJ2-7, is DGGITQSPKYLFRKEGQNVTLSCEQNLNHDAMYWYRQDPGQGLRLIYYSQIVNDFQKGDIAEGYSVSREKKESFPLTVTSAQKNPTAFYLCANLDRDTHEQYFGPGTRLTVT.

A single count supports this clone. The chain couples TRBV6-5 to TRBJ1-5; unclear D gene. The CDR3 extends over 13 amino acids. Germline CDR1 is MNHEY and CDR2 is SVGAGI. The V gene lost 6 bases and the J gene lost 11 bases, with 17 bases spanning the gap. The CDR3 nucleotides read TGTGCCAGCAGACCCACCCTTGTCGGGACCCAGCATTTT. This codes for CASRPTLVGTQHF.

The chain's CDR3 is CASRTDRGVNSPLHF. The CDR3 DNA sequence: TGTGCCAGCAGGACCGACAGGGGGGTTAATTCACCCCTCCACTTT. The rearrangement joins TRBV11-2 to TRBJ1-6, with 9 bases that match TRBD1. The CDR3 loop spans 15 amino acids. V was clipped by 6 bases and J by 6 bases; unmatched bases: 6. Germline values: CDR1 SGHAT, CDR2 FQNNGV.

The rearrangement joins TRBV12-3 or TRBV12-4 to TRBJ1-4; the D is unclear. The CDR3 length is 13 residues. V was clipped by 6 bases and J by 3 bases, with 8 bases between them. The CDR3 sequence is CASSRFPNEKLFF. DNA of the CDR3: TGTGCCAGCAGCAGGTTTCCTAATGAAAAACTGTTTTTT.

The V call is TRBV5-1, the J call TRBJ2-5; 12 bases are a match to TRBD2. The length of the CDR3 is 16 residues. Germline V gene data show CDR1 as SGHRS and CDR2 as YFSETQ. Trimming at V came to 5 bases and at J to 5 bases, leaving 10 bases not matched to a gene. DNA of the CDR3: TGCGCCAGCAGTCAAAAACTAGCGGGGGGCCGGGAGACCCAGTACTTC. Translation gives CASSQKLAGGRETQYF.

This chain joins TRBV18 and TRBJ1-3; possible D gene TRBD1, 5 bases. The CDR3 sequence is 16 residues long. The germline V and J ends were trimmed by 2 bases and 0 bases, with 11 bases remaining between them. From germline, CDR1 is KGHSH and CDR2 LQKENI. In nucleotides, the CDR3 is TGTGCCAGCTCACCAGAGACAGTGAGCTCTGGAAACACCATATATTTT. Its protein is CASSPETVSSGNTIYF.

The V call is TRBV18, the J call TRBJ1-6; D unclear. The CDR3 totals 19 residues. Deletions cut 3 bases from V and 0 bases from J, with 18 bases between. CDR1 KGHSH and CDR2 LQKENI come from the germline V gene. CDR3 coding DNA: TGTGCCAGCTCACCCCGGGTTTCGGGTCCTGGCTCCTATAATTCACCCCTCCACTTT. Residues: CASSPRVSGPGSYNSPLHF.

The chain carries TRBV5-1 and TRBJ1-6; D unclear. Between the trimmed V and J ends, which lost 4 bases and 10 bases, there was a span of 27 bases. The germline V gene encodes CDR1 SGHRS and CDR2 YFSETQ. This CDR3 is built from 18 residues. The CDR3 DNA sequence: TGCGCCAGCAGCCCGGCGGGTAGGCTCGGTCAGACCGAGTCACCCCTCCACTTT. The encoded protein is CASSPAGRLGQTESPLHF.

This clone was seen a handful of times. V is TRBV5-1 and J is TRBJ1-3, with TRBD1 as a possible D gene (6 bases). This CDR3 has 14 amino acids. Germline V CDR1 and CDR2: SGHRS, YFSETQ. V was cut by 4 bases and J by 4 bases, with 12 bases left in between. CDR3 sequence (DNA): TGCGCCAGCAGCGCCGGGACAAAGGGAAACACCATATATTTT. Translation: CASSAGTKGNTIYF.

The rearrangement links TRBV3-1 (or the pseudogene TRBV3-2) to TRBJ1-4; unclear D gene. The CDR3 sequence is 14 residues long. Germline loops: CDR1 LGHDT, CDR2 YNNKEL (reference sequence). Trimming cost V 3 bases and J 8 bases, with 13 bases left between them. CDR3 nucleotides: TGTGCCAGCAGCCACCTCGAGGGCGGGGAAAAACTGTTTTTT. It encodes CASSHLEGGEKLFF.

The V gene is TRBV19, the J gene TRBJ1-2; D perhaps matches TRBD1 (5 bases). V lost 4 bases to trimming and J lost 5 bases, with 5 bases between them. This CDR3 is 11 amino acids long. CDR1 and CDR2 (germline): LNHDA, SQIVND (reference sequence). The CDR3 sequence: CASSRQYGYTF. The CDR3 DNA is TGTGCCAGTAGTAGACAGTATGGCTACACCTTC.

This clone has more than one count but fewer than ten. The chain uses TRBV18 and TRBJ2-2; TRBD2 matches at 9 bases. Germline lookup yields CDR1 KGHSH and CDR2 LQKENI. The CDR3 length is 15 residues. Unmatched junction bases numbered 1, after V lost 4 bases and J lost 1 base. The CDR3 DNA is TGTGCCAGCTCACAACTAGCGGGGAACACCGGGGAGCTGTTTTTT. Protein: CASSQLAGNTGELFF.

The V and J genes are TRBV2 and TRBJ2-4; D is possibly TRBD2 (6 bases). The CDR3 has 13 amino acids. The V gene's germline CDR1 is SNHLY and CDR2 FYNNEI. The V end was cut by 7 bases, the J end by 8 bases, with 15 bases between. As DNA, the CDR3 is TGTGCCAGCACAGAAACTAGCCGGGACATTCAGTACTTC. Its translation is CASTETSRDIQYF. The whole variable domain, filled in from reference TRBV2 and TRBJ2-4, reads EPEVTQTPSHQVTQMGQEVILRCVPISNHLYFYWYRQILGQKVEFLVSFYNNEISEKSEIFDDQFSVERPDGSNFTLKIRSTKLEDSAMYFCASTETSRDIQYFGAGTRLSVL.

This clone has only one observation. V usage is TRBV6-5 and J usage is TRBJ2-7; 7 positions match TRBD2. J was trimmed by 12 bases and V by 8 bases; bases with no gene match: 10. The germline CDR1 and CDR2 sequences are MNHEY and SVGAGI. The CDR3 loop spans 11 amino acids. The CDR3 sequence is CASERSGARYF. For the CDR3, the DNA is TGTGCCAGCGAGCGGAGCGGGGCCCGGTACTTC.

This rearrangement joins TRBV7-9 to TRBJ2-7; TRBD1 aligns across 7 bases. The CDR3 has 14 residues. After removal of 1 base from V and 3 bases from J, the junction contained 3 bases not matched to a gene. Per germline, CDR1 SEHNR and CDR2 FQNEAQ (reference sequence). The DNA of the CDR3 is TGTGCCAGCAGCTTAGGGACAGGAAACTACGAGCAGTACTTC. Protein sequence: CASSLGTGNYEQYF. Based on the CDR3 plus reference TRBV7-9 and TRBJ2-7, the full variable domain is DTGVSQNPRHKITKRGQNVTFRCDPISEHNRLYWYRQTLGQGPEFLTYFQNEAQLEKSRLLSDRFSAERPKGSFSTLEIQRTEQGDSAMYLCASSLGTGNYEQYFGPGTRLTVT.

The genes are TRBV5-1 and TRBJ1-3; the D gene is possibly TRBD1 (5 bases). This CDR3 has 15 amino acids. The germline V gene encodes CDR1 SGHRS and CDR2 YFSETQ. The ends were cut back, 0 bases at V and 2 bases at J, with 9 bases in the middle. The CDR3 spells CASSLAGGAGNTIYF. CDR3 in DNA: TGCGCCAGCAGCTTGGCCGGGGGTGCTGGAAACACCATATATTTT.

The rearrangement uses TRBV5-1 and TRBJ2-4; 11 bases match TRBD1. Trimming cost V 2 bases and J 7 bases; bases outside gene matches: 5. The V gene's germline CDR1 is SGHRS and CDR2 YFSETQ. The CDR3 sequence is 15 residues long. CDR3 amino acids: CASSFGTGGLNIQYF. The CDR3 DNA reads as TGCGCCAGCAGCTTCGGGACAGGGGGGTTGAACATTCAGTACTTC.

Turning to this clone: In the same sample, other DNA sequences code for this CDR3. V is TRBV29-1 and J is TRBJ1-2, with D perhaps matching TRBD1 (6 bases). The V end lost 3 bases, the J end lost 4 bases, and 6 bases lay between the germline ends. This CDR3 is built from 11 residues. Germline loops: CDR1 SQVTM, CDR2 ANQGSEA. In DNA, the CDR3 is TGCAGCGTTGACAGGGGCTATGGCTACACCTTC. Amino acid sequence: CSVDRGYGYTF.

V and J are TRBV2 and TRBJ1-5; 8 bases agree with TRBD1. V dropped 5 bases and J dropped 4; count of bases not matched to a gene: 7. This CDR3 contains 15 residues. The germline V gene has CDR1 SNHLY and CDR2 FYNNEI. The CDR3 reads CASSRRGPGNQPQHF. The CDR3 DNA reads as TGTGCCAGCAGTCGCAGGGGGCCGGGGAATCAGCCCCAGCATTTT.

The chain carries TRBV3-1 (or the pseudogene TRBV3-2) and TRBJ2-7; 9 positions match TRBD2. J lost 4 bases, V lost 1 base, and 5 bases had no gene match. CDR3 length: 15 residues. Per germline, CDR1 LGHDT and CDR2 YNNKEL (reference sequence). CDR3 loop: CASSQAAGGPYEQYF. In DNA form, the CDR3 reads TGTGCCAGCAGCCAAGCGGCGGGGGGGCCATACGAGCAGTACTTC.

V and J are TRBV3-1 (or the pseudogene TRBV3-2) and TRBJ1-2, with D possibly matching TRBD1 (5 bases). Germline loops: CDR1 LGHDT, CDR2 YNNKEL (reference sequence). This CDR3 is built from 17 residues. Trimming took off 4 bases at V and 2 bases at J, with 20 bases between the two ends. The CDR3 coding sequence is TGTGCCAGCAGCCGCCGAGGCGGGGCCCGAGGGAACTATGGCTACACCTTC. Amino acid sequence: CASSRRGGARGNYGYTF.